This TCR beta chain was identified during a study of Ad26.COV2.S vaccination and SARS-CoV-2 variants. For the study at large: The trial was COV1001 and the donor's arm was Ad26.COV2.S. Ad26.COV2.S shots went into the muscle once or twice, 56 days apart.

Stated treatment: over 15 received Ad26.COV2.S at low or high dose, single or two shots; roughly five received placebo; per-sample allocation not given. Repertoires come from day 63 after the first vaccine or placebo injection. Sequencing used immunoSEQ multiplex PCR; TCRdb keeps in-frame clones, though not all of them. This sample has about 350,000 clones; about 87% occur once, and the top ten carry 6.4%. This clonotype originated in a person between 18 and 59 years old who received the Ad26.COV2.S COVID-19 vaccine or a placebo. The sample here was peripheral blood, taken in a trial of Ad26.COV2.S vaccine versus placebo.

The CDR3 nucleotides read TGTGCCAGCAGTTACCGGGGGGGGGAAAAACTGTTTTTT. It codes for CASSYRGGEKLFF. The V gene is TRBV6-6, the J gene TRBJ1-4; possible D gene TRBD1, 5 bases. The CDR3 has 13 residues. CDR1 MNHNY and CDR2 SVGAGI come from the germline V gene (reference sequence). V lost 2 bases and J 8 bases, leaving 9 bases between the germline ends.